Listed below are T cell receptor beta chains from one sample, sequenced in a study of identical twins. One entry per CDR3 protein results from TCRdb running MiXCR on the 5' RACE reads. The table has 450,000 to 650,000 distinct CDR3 sequences, approximately 16% seen once; the top ten hold 0.35% to 0.45%. Separately, the same data were catalogued under a study of yellow fever vaccine responses in identical twins.

The sample was CD4+ T cells sorted from blood. These receptor sequences come from a woman aged 18-29 years in good health. The CDR3 runs from the conserved cysteine through the conserved F or W. The D gene is left open where the match is weak. Size values are once, few and many counts, or a class for expanded clones, and some rows have none.

>-|TRBJ2-3|TRBV18|-
TGTGCCAGCTCACCACCGGACGCCCAGCTGGGTACGCAGTATTTT
CASSPPDAQLGTQYF
>few|TRBJ2-1|TRBV29-1|TRBD2
TGCAGCGTGAGGGGACTAGCGGGTCAGAATGAGCAGTTCTTC
CSVRGLAGQNEQFF
>-|TRBJ2-7|TRBV12-3/TRBV12-4|TRBD1
TGTGCCAGCAGCCCCGGGACAGGGATCCCCTACGAGCAGTACTTC
CASSPGTGIPYEQYF
>few|TRBJ2-2|TRBV2|-
TGTGCCAGCAGTGAAGAGGGTGTCGCGAACACCGGGGAGCTGTTTTTT
CASSEEGVANTGELFF
>few|TRBJ2-7|TRBV5-1|-
TGCGCCAGCAGCTTGCAGGGCTGGAGTTCGTCCTACGAGCAGTACTTC
CASSLQGWSSSYEQYF
>few|TRBJ2-4|TRBV5-1|-
TGCGCCAGCAGCTCAAGAGGGGTGGCCAAAAACATTCAGTACTTC
CASSSRGVAKNIQYF
>-|TRBJ2-1|TRBV7-9|TRBD1
TGTGCCAGCAGCTCTCGGGACAGGGGAAACAATGAGCAGTTCTTC
CASSSRDRGNNEQFF
>-|TRBJ2-1|TRBV20-1|-
TGCAGTGCCACAGAAACCTACAATGAGCAGTTCTTC
CSATETYNEQFF
>few|TRBJ2-2|TRBV10-3|-
TGTGCCATCAGATGGACGGACAACACCGGGGAGCTGTTTTTT
CAIRWTDNTGELFF
>few|TRBJ2-7|TRBV6-1|-
TGTGCCAGCAGTGAAGCCCCCGGACGGTCCTACGAGCAGTACTTC
CASSEAPGRSYEQYF
>few|TRBJ2-7|TRBV28|TRBD1
TGTGCCAGCAGTTTCATACAGGGGTACGGCGAGCAGTACTTC
CASSFIQGYGEQYF
>few|TRBJ2-3|TRBV15|TRBD2
TGTGCCACCAGCAGAGGACTAGCGGTCAGCACAGATACGCAGTATTTT
CATSRGLAVSTDTQYF
>many|TRBJ1-2|TRBV20-1|-
TGCAGTGCTATAAACGGGGGCTACACCTTC
CSAINGGYTF
>-|TRBJ2-3|TRBV11-2|TRBD2
TGTGCCAGCAGCCCTCGACTAGCGGGGGGAAAGGGCACAGATACGCAGTATTTT
CASSPRLAGGKGTDTQYF